The clone carrying this T cell receptor beta chain came up many times. Its antigen is not known. The sample belongs to a study of T-cell memory formation after mild COVID-19. Overall study findings and caveats: Researchers report contracting CD4+ clones mostly in CM and EM, with CD8+ clones in EMRA.

CDR1 and CDR2 (germline): ENHRY, SYGVKD. The V and J ends lost 7 bases and 8 bases respectively, with 14 bases between them. This CDR3 contains 12 residues. 5'RACE primed at constant segments yielded TCR alpha and TCR beta cDNA libraries bearing sample barcodes and UMIs. TCRdb reprocessed the 5' RACE reads with MiXCR, giving one entry per CDR3 protein. This table holds approximately 500,000 distinct CDR3 sequences, around 25% found once. This sequence originates from an adult woman who had mild COVID-19 (a few samples of this study predate the infection). Cell type and time point are not known. The chain has TRBV10-3 and TRBJ1-2; D is possibly TRBD1 (6 bases). Sequencing was performed on PBMCs or a T cell subset sorted from them (not recorded which). CDR3 residues: CAITTTGGGYTF. CDR3 in DNA: TGTGCCATCACCACGACAGGAGGAGGCTACACCTTC.